The 23 T cell receptor beta chains in this list originate from one sample, sequenced in a study of OX40 agonist ivuxolimab in advanced cancers. The assay was immunoSEQ multiplex PCR, and TCRdb's table has in-frame clones only and misses some. Among tens of thousands of clones, approximately 85% were seen once, and the ten largest hold less than 2.5%. The sequencing used CD4+ or CD8+ T cells sorted from blood, collected in a trial of the OX40 agonist ivuxolimab. Receptors were obtained from an adult with an advanced solid tumor such as melanoma, head and neck, liver or kidney cancer.

The genes are TRBV15 and TRBJ2-7; TRBD2 matches at 7 bases. V lost 2 bases and J lost 2; bases outside the gene matches: 6. The CDR3 loop spans 15 amino acids. The V gene's germline CDR1 is LNHNV and CDR2 YYDKDF (reference sequence). The CDR3 region has the DNA TGTGCCACCAGCAGAACGGGAGGAGGAACCTACGAGCAGTACTTC. Its translation is CATSRTGGGTYEQYF. Using reference TRBV15 and TRBJ2-7 for the parts outside the CDR3, the full variable domain is DAMVIQNPRYQVTQFGKPVTLSCSQTLNHNVMYWYQQKSSQAPKLLFHYYDKDFNNEADTPDNFQSRRPNTSFCFLDIRSPGLGDTAMYLCATSRTGGGTYEQYFGPGTRLTVT.

This rearrangement joins TRBV9 to TRBJ1-1; no definite D call. CDR3 size: 14 residues. Trimming removed 0 bases at V and 2 bases at J, with 8 bases between. The germline V gene has CDR1 SGDLS and CDR2 YYNGEE. CDR3 in amino acids: CASSVEGTNTEAFF. The CDR3 coding sequence is TGTGCCAGCAGCGTAGAAGGCACCAACACTGAAGCTTTCTTT.

This rearrangement joins TRBV7-9 to TRBJ2-5; 10 bases match TRBD2. V was pared by 5 bases and J by 4 bases, with 10 bases of the junction left unmatched. In germline, CDR1 is SEHNR, CDR2 FQNEAQ (reference sequence). The CDR3 spans 16 residues. The CDR3: CASSPGSGGAPETQYF. Here the CDR3 DNA reads TGTGCCAGCAGCCCTGGGAGCGGGGGGGCCCCAGAGACCCAGTACTTC.

The DNA for the CDR3 is TGTGCCAGCAGTTACTCAGGGGGCCTTTTTGAAAAACTGTTTTTT. It specifies CASSYSGGLFEKLFF. The chain combines TRBV6-5 with TRBJ1-4; 7 nucleotides line up with TRBD1. This CDR3 spans 15 amino acids. The ends lost 0 bases at V and 7 bases at J; junction bases unmatched: 5. Germline CDR1 and CDR2: MNHEY and SVGAGI.

A note on this clone: The sample has other DNA sequences that encode this CDR3 too. The chain recombines TRBV28 with TRBJ1-4, with 7 bases fitting TRBD1. CDR3 length equals 14 residues. CDR1 and CDR2 (germline): MDHEN, SYDVKM. Germline trimming cut 3 bases from V and 7 bases from J; bases unmatched to any gene: 5. CDR3 amino acids: CASSFDRVVEKLFF. CDR3 bases: TGTGCCAGCAGTTTCGACAGGGTGGTTGAAAAACTGTTTTTT.

This rearrangement joins TRBV30 to TRBJ2-1; 8 bases agree with TRBD2. The J segment lost 4 bases and the V segment lost 2 bases, leaving 10 bases of the junction unmatched. CDR3 size: 16 residues. Per the germline V gene, CDR1 is GTSNPN and CDR2 is SVGIG (reference sequence). Here the CDR3 DNA reads TGTGCCTGGAGTCCTTGGGCGGGAGGCAAGTACAATGAGCAGTTCTTC. Translated, it gives CAWSPWAGGKYNEQFF.

This clone was counted once. This chain connects TRBV4-3 to TRBJ2-4; possibly TRBD2 for D (6 bases). The CDR3 is 18 amino acids. Germline-derived CDR1 and CDR2 are LGHNA and YSLEER. Trimming removed 0 bases at V and 8 bases at J, with 23 bases between. The DNA of the CDR3 is TGCGCCAGCAGCCAAGATTTTGGACTACCCTCCCCAAAGGACATTCAGTACTTC. Its translation: CASSQDFGLPSPKDIQYF.

V usage is TRBV18 and J usage is TRBJ2-4; no definite D call. The germline V and J ends were trimmed by 6 bases and 0 bases, with 15 bases remaining between them. The CDR3 extends over 16 amino acids. Germline V gene sequence: CDR1 KGHSH, CDR2 LQKENI. The chain's CDR3 is CASSNQSPGAKNIQYF. The CDR3 nucleotides read TGTGCCAGCTCCAACCAGTCTCCTGGAGCCAAAAACATTCAGTACTTC.

This sequence joins TRBV9 and TRBJ2-1; D uncertain. Germline V gene sequence: CDR1 SGDLS, CDR2 YYNGEE. The CDR3 totals 14 residues. Trimming left V 0 bases short and J 9 bases short, with 13 bases between. The CDR3 sequence is CASSVAIVGGEQFF. The CDR3 DNA reads TGTGCCAGCAGCGTAGCTATTGTGGGCGGTGAGCAGTTCTTC.

This clone was counted a single time. This sequence joins TRBV7-2 and TRBJ2-7; the D gene is possibly TRBD2 (6 bases). Germline CDR1 is SGHTA and CDR2 is FQGNSA. Trimming shortened V by 5 bases and J by 0 bases, and 11 bases separated the two germline ends. The CDR3 has 14 amino acids. CDR3 in amino acids: CASSPRRDSYEQYF. CDR3 bases: TGTGCCAGCAGCCCCCGGCGGGACTCCTACGAGCAGTACTTC.

V is TRBV6-5 and J is TRBJ1-5, with 7 bases identical to TRBD1. This CDR3 comprises 15 residues. CDR1 and CDR2 from the germline V gene are MNHEY and SVGAGI. Losses at the gene ends were 2 bases for V and 3 bases for J; bases not matched to a gene: 4. The CDR3 loop is CASSYTQGTNQPQHF. The CDR3 DNA reads as TGTGCCAGCAGTTACACACAGGGGACCAATCAGCCCCAGCATTTT.

This rearrangement joins TRBV27 to TRBJ1-2, with 8 bases fitting TRBD1. V shed 8 bases and J 4 bases; nucleotides not matched to a gene: 12. This CDR3 is built from 15 residues. Germline V gene data show CDR1 as MNHEY and CDR2 as SMNVEV (reference sequence). For the CDR3, the DNA is TGTGCCAGCGGATTTAGGACAGGGCGGGCCTATGGCTACACCTTC. Its protein product is CASGFRTGRAYGYTF.

The genes are TRBV9 and TRBJ1-4; D is possibly TRBD1 (5 bases). Germline CDR1 is SGDLS and CDR2 is YYNGEE. Trimming took 3 bases from V and 3 from J, leaving 12 bases between them. The CDR3 has 15 residues. In DNA form, the CDR3 reads TGTGCCAGCAGCGACGGCAGGGAGGCTAATGAAAAACTGTTTTTT. Its translation: CASSDGREANEKLFF.

V gene TRBV6-5 combines with J gene TRBJ1-1; D gene ambiguous. Germline CDR1 reads MNHEY; CDR2 reads SVGAGI. Trimming took off 2 bases at V and 0 bases at J, with 7 bases between the two ends. The CDR3 spans 14 residues. Written as DNA, the CDR3 is TGTGCCAGCAGTTACGGGAGCTTGAACACTGAAGCTTTCTTT. It translates to CASSYGSLNTEAFF.

The J gene is TRBJ1-1, the V gene TRBV28; the D gene is possibly TRBD1 (6 bases). CDR1 and CDR2 (germline): MDHEN, SYDVKM. V gave up 6 bases and J gave up 5 bases, with 13 bases separating them. The length of the CDR3 is 13 residues. Here the CDR3 reads CASSNRVGTEAFF. The CDR3 coding sequence is TGTGCCAGCAGCAACAGGGTCGGGACTGAAGCTTTCTTT.

The chain has TRBV4-1 and TRBJ2-3; D is perhaps TRBD1 or TRBD2 (5 bases each). CDR3 length: 13 amino acids. V dropped 0 bases and J dropped 6 bases, with 7 bases sitting between them. Germline lookup yields CDR1 MGHRA and CDR2 YSYEKL. In nucleotides, the CDR3 is TGCGCCAGCAGCCAAGATTGGGGGGATACGCAGTATTTT. Translation gives CASSQDWGDTQYF.

This rearrangement joins TRBV29-1 to TRBJ1-5; possible D gene TRBD1, 5 bases. Germline V gene data show CDR1 as SQVTM and CDR2 as ANQGSEA. V dropped 4 bases and J dropped 5 bases, with 9 bases sitting between them. The CDR3 runs 12 residues. The CDR3 loop reads CSVGQGDQPQHF. CDR3 DNA sequence: TGCAGCGTTGGGCAGGGAGATCAGCCCCAGCATTTT.

V is TRBV7-6 and J is TRBJ2-7; 9 bases match TRBD1. The CDR3 contains 16 residues. Per germline, CDR1 SGHVS and CDR2 FNYEAQ. The J segment lost 3 bases and the V segment lost 1 base, leaving 7 bases of the junction unmatched. Written as DNA, the CDR3 is TGTGCCAGCAGCTTAGGATCCGGGACAGGGATCTACGAGCAGTACTTC. As protein: CASSLGSGTGIYEQYF.

Only one count was recorded for this clone. The chain links TRBV30 to TRBJ2-5, with 8 bases that match TRBD2. J gave up 5 bases and V 4 bases, and 9 bases lay outside the gene matches. The CDR3 extends over 14 amino acids. Germline lookup yields CDR1 GTSNPN and CDR2 SVGIG (reference sequence). CDR3 sequence: CAWKGTRGRETQYF. CDR3 DNA: TGTGCCTGGAAGGGGACTAGAGGTCGTGAGACCCAGTACTTC.

The chain recombines TRBV5-4 with TRBJ2-1; 14 bases map to TRBD2. The V gene end was trimmed by 0 bases and the J gene end by 4 bases; junction bases not matched to a gene: 0. The CDR3 is 16 residues long. Germline V gene lookup returns CDR1 SGHNT and CDR2 YYREEE (reference sequence). CDR3 loop: CASSLGTSGRYNEQFF. In DNA, the CDR3 is TGTGCCAGCAGCTTGGGGACTAGCGGGAGGTACAATGAGCAGTTCTTC.

This chain joins TRBV4-2 and TRBJ2-2; TRBD2 matches 13 bases. CDR3 length: 17 residues. V shed 4 bases, J shed 4 bases, and the junction held 6 bases outside the gene matches. Germline assignment: CDR1 LGHNA and CDR2 YNFKEQ. CDR3 loop: CASSRSGLAGATGELFF. The CDR3 DNA follows: TGTGCCAGCAGCCGGTCCGGACTAGCGGGGGCCACCGGGGAGCTGTTTTTT.

The rearrangement links TRBV6-5 to TRBJ2-1; 9 bases agree with TRBD2. In germline, CDR1 is MNHEY, CDR2 SVGAGI. The CDR3 runs to 15 residues. Trimming removed 0 bases from V and 4 bases from J; junction bases left unmatched: 1. The chain's CDR3 is CASSYSTSGYNEQFF. The CDR3 DNA reads TGTGCCAGCAGTTACTCGACTAGCGGTTACAATGAGCAGTTCTTC.

The chain has TRBV6-5 and TRBJ2-7; 7 positions agree with TRBD1. The ends lost 3 bases at V and 6 bases at J; junction bases unmatched: 5. The CDR3 sequence is 13 residues long. Germline V gene data show CDR1 as MNHEY and CDR2 as SVGAGI. In nucleotides, the CDR3 is TGTGCCAGCAGTTATCTGACAGGGAGCGAGCAGTACTTC. The encoded protein is CASSYLTGSEQYF.